These T cell receptor beta chains were read from a single sample in a study of regulatory T cells in long-lasting Graves disease. TCRdb itself ran the multiplex PCR reads through MiXCR, one entry per CDR3 protein. The repertoire holds 620,000 or so distinct CDR3 sequences, with about 16% as singletons. The same data also went into a second study, on T cells in Graves' hyperthyroidism and ophthalmopathy.

The sequenced sample was peripheral blood mononuclear cells (PBMCs), obtained at new diagnosis, from a patient treated with antithyroid drugs. These receptors came from a woman in her twenties or thirties with Graves disease. The CDR3 runs from the conserved cysteine through the conserved F or W. The D gene is left open where the match is weak. Clone size appears in some rows only: once, few, many, or a class for an expanded clone.

CDR3 DNA: TGCGCCAGCAGCCTGAGGCATCCGGGACAGGGTAATGAAAAACTGTTTTTT
CDR3 protein: CASSLRHPGQGNEKLFF
clone size: few
D gene: TRBD1
V gene: TRBV4-1
J gene: TRBJ1-4

CDR3 DNA: TGTGCCAGCAGTTTATTCGGGTCAGATACGCAGTATTTT
CDR3 protein: CASSLFGSDTQYF
clone size: many
D gene: -
V gene: TRBV12-3/TRBV12-4
J gene: TRBJ2-3

CDR3 DNA: TGTGCCAGCAGTGCCGACCGGACAATCTCGTCTGAAGCTTTCTTT
CDR3 protein: CASSADRTISSEAFF
clone size: many
D gene: -
V gene: TRBV12-3/TRBV12-4
J gene: TRBJ1-1

CDR3 DNA: TGTGCCGGCAGGCAATCCACAGATACGCAGTATTTT
CDR3 protein: CAGRQSTDTQYF
clone size: -
D gene: -
V gene: TRBV12-3/TRBV12-4
J gene: TRBJ2-3

CDR3 DNA: TGTGCCAGCAGGGGGACAGTCTCCTACGAGCAGTACTTC
CDR3 protein: CASRGTVSYEQYF
clone size: -
D gene: TRBD1
V gene: TRBV28
J gene: TRBJ2-7

CDR3 DNA: TGTGCCAGCAGTGTCCTTTTGGATACGCAGTATTTT
CDR3 protein: CASSVLLDTQYF
clone size: many
D gene: -
V gene: TRBV6-1
J gene: TRBJ2-3

CDR3 DNA: TGTGCCAGTTCGACAGGGGGTATCTATGGCTACACCTTC
CDR3 protein: CASSTGGIYGYTF
clone size: -
D gene: TRBD1
V gene: TRBV19
J gene: TRBJ1-2

CDR3 DNA: TGTGCCAGCAGCTTAAAGGCGCTTAACACCGGGGAGCTGTTTTTT
CDR3 protein: CASSLKALNTGELFF
clone size: few
D gene: -
V gene: TRBV7-9
J gene: TRBJ2-2

CDR3 DNA: TGTGCCAGCAGCTCCTTCGGCGGGGTGTCTAATGAGCAGTTCTTC
CDR3 protein: CASSSFGGVSNEQFF
clone size: few
D gene: -
V gene: TRBV7-3
J gene: TRBJ2-1

CDR3 DNA: TGCAGTGCTAGAGACCCTAGCGGGAGGTTGGAGACCCAGTACTTC
CDR3 protein: CSARDPSGRLETQYF
clone size: few
D gene: TRBD2
V gene: TRBV20-1
J gene: TRBJ2-5

CDR3 DNA: TGTGCCAGCAGTTTCCTGGGGCGGGCGGGCACTGAAGCTTTCTTT
CDR3 protein: CASSFLGRAGTEAFF
clone size: many
D gene: -
V gene: TRBV6-5
J gene: TRBJ1-1

CDR3 DNA: TGTGCCAGCAGCCCATCTGAGGCGCTAGCGGAAGAGACCCAGTACTTC
CDR3 protein: CASSPSEALAEETQYF
clone size: -
D gene: TRBD2
V gene: TRBV4-2
J gene: TRBJ2-5

CDR3 DNA: TGTGCCTGGACCGATCAGGGAGCACCCCTCCACTTT
CDR3 protein: CAWTDQGAPLHF
clone size: few
D gene: -
V gene: TRBV30
J gene: TRBJ1-6

CDR3 DNA: TGTGCCAGCAGTTACTCGACAGGGACGGGTCAGCCCCAGCATTTT
CDR3 protein: CASSYSTGTGQPQHF
clone size: few
D gene: TRBD1
V gene: TRBV6-5
J gene: TRBJ1-5

CDR3 DNA: TGTGCCAGCAGGCCCCAGAGGAACTATGGCTACACCTTC
CDR3 protein: CASRPQRNYGYTF
clone size: many
D gene: -
V gene: TRBV28
J gene: TRBJ1-2

CDR3 DNA: TGTGCCATCGGTGGCGTCAACAATGAGCAGTTCTTC
CDR3 protein: CAIGGVNNEQFF
clone size: few
D gene: -
V gene: TRBV10-3
J gene: TRBJ2-1

CDR3 DNA: TGTGCCAGCAGCTCCAGCGGGACCCCAGGGTTGTACAATGAGCAGTTCTTC
CDR3 protein: CASSSSGTPGLYNEQFF
clone size: many
D gene: TRBD2
V gene: TRBV7-8
J gene: TRBJ2-1

CDR3 DNA: TGCAGTGCTAGAGTTCCCATCTCTGGGACTTATATAGAGAAGCAGTTCTTC
CDR3 protein: CSARVPISGTYIEKQFF
clone size: few
D gene: -
V gene: TRBV20-1
J gene: TRBJ2-1

CDR3 DNA: TGTGCCAGCAGTTCGCCCGGGACAGGGCCTAGGGACAATGAGCAGTTCTTC
CDR3 protein: CASSSPGTGPRDNEQFF
clone size: many
D gene: TRBD1
V gene: TRBV28
J gene: TRBJ2-1

CDR3 DNA: TGCAGCGTTGAAGATCCACAGGGACCGCTACGAGCAGGGTACTTC
CDR3 protein: CSVEDPQGPLRAGYF
clone size: few
D gene: -
V gene: TRBV29-1
J gene: TRBJ2-7

CDR3 DNA: TGTGCCAGTAGTATGGTCACAGATACGCAGTATTTT
CDR3 protein: CASSMVTDTQYF
clone size: -
D gene: -
V gene: TRBV19
J gene: TRBJ2-3

CDR3 DNA: TGTGCCAGCAGCCAAGCTGGGCCGGGGCAGTATTTT
CDR3 protein: CASSQAGPGQYF
clone size: -
D gene: -
V gene: TRBV3-1
J gene: TRBJ2-3

CDR3 DNA: TGTGCCAGCAGCCCCCGACGAGCGGGATACGAGCAGTACTTC
CDR3 protein: CASSPRRAGYEQYF
clone size: many
D gene: TRBD2
V gene: TRBV3-1
J gene: TRBJ2-7

CDR3 DNA: TGTGCCAGCAGTGGGGCGTTGCTAGATACGCAGTATTTT
CDR3 protein: CASSGALLDTQYF
clone size: many
D gene: -
V gene: TRBV12-3/TRBV12-4
J gene: TRBJ2-3

CDR3 DNA: TGTGCCAGCAGCCATGGACTAAATAGCAATCAGCCCCAGCATTTT
CDR3 protein: CASSHGLNSNQPQHF
clone size: few
D gene: -
V gene: TRBV3-1
J gene: TRBJ1-5

CDR3 DNA: TGTGCCATCAGTAGCCGGGACCGTAGCACAGATACGCAGTATTTT
CDR3 protein: CAISSRDRSTDTQYF
clone size: -
D gene: -
V gene: TRBV10-3
J gene: TRBJ2-3

CDR3 DNA: TGCAGTGCTAGAGTCGAACGGGGGAGGGGCACTGAAGCTTTCTTT
CDR3 protein: CSARVERGRGTEAFF
clone size: many
D gene: -
V gene: TRBV20-1
J gene: TRBJ1-1

CDR3 DNA: TGTGCCAGCCGGGACAGTGACCTTTCTAACTATGGCTACACCTTC
CDR3 protein: CASRDSDLSNYGYTF
clone size: -
D gene: TRBD1
V gene: TRBV19
J gene: TRBJ1-2

CDR3 DNA: TGTGCCAGCAGTTTATGGGGACAGGGAGCCGAGCAGTACTTC
CDR3 protein: CASSLWGQGAEQYF
clone size: many
D gene: TRBD1
V gene: TRBV28
J gene: TRBJ2-7

CDR3 DNA: TGTGCCAGCAGCCCCAGCGGGGGGCCGACTGAAGCTTTCTTT
CDR3 protein: CASSPSGGPTEAFF
clone size: many
D gene: -
V gene: TRBV7-2
J gene: TRBJ1-1

CDR3 DNA: TGTGCCACCAGTGATTTCACACCCAGGGGGGGTATCTCCTACAATGAGCAGTTCTTC
CDR3 protein: CATSDFTPRGGISYNEQFF
clone size: -
D gene: -
V gene: TRBV24-1
J gene: TRBJ2-1

CDR3 DNA: TGCGCCAGCAGCTTTCTGTTAGGGGATGGCTACACCTTC
CDR3 protein: CASSFLLGDGYTF
clone size: -
D gene: -
V gene: TRBV5-1
J gene: TRBJ1-2

CDR3 DNA: TGTGCCAGCAGCTCCGGAAATTCAGATACGCAGTATTTT
CDR3 protein: CASSSGNSDTQYF
clone size: -
D gene: -
V gene: TRBV7-9
J gene: TRBJ2-3

CDR3 DNA: TGTGCCAGCAGGACAGGGGGCAAGGGGAACACTGAAGCTTTCTTT
CDR3 protein: CASRTGGKGNTEAFF
clone size: many
D gene: TRBD1
V gene: TRBV27
J gene: TRBJ1-1

CDR3 DNA: TGCGCCAGCAGCGTCCGGGCCACAGTGTACTACGAGCAGTACTTC
CDR3 protein: CASSVRATVYYEQYF
clone size: -
D gene: -
V gene: TRBV5-1
J gene: TRBJ2-7

CDR3 DNA: TGTGCCTGGAGTCTGGCTACCGGGGAGCTGTTTTTT
CDR3 protein: CAWSLATGELFF
clone size: -
D gene: -
V gene: TRBV30
J gene: TRBJ2-2

CDR3 DNA: TGCGCCAGCAGCTTGGAGTCTGCCGGACTAGCCGGGGGTAGCGAGCAGTACTTC
CDR3 protein: CASSLESAGLAGGSEQYF
clone size: -
D gene: TRBD2
V gene: TRBV5-1
J gene: TRBJ2-7

CDR3 DNA: TGTGCCAGCAGCAGGGGGGGCCGAACTGAAGCTTTCTTT
CDR3 protein: CASSRGGRTEAFF
clone size: -
D gene: -
V gene: TRBV3-1
J gene: TRBJ1-1

CDR3 DNA: TGTGCCAGCAGCTTATTAACTTGGGATCAGCCCCAGCATTTT
CDR3 protein: CASSLLTWDQPQHF
clone size: few
D gene: -
V gene: TRBV7-2
J gene: TRBJ1-5

CDR3 DNA: TGTGCCAGCAGCCGGGGAGGAGATACAGATACGCAGTATTTT
CDR3 protein: CASSRGGDTDTQYF
clone size: -
D gene: -
V gene: TRBV9
J gene: TRBJ2-3